The 11 T cell receptor beta chains given below trace back to one sample, sequenced in a study of cytomegalovirus exposure and HLA in healthy donors. Clones were read by immunoSEQ multiplex PCR, and TCRdb kept only the in-frame ones, dropping some. The sample includes about 160,000 clones, around 92% seen only once; the top ten take 3.5% to 4.5%. Sequenced sample: PBMCs. The receptors stem from a man between 18 and 35 years old in good health and CMV-seropositive.

The chain's CDR3 is CASSVEGQAIEQYF. Here the CDR3 DNA reads TGTGCCAGCAGCGTAGAAGGACAGGCAATCGAGCAGTACTTC. The rearrangement joins TRBV9 to TRBJ2-7, with 7 bases identical to TRBD1. CDR1 and CDR2 (germline): SGDLS, YYNGEE. The CDR3 consists of 14 residues. The V segment lost 0 bases and the J segment 6 bases; nucleotides outside the gene matches: 6.

Turning to this clone: Other nucleotide sequences in the sample specify the same CDR3. The chain employs TRBV27 and TRBJ1-1; the D is unclear. V lost 3 bases and J 8 bases, leaving 13 bases between the germline ends. Germline V gene lookup returns CDR1 MNHEY and CDR2 SMNVEV (reference sequence). The length of the CDR3 is 13 residues. This chain's CDR3 is CASSFRGSPEAFF. The CDR3 DNA is TGTGCCAGCAGTTTTCGGGGTTCTCCCGAAGCTTTCTTT.

This chain links TRBV5-5 with TRBJ1-2, with 8 bases that match TRBD1. J lost 7 bases, V lost 0 bases, and 5 bases had no gene match. Germline V CDR1 and CDR2: SGHKS, YYEKEE (reference sequence). This CDR3 contains 14 residues. CDR3 region: CASSLGQGARGYTF. DNA of the CDR3: TGTGCCAGCAGCTTGGGTCAGGGGGCGCGTGGCTACACCTTC. The complete variable domain, with remaining parts taken from reference TRBV5-5 and TRBJ1-2, reads DAGVTQSPTHLIKTRGQQVTLRCSPISGHKSVSWYQQVLGQGPQFIFQYYEKEERGRGNFPDRFSARQFPNYSSELNVNALLLGDSALYLCASSLGQGARGYTFGSGTRLTVV.

The chain has TRBV6-1 and TRBJ2-1, with 7 bases that match TRBD2. Germline lookup yields CDR1 MNHNS and CDR2 SASEGT. V gave up 2 bases and J gave up 10 bases; unmatched junction bases: 11. The CDR3 covers 15 residues. Here the CDR3 reads CASSEWGGSNYEQFF. The CDR3 nucleotides read TGTGCCAGCAGTGAATGGGGGGGTAGCAACTACGAGCAGTTCTTC.

The chain is built from TRBV27 and TRBJ2-3; TRBD1 agrees at 9 bases. The CDR3 is 17 amino acids. V lost 5 bases, J lost 0 bases, and 9 bases stayed unmatched. Germline CDR1 MNHEY, CDR2 SMNVEV (reference sequence). CDR3 nucleotide sequence: TGTGCCAGCAGTATACTGACAGGGGGGGATAGCACAGATACGCAGTATTTT. It encodes CASSILTGGDSTDTQYF.

The gene calls are TRBV30 and TRBJ1-3; D is undetermined. Trimming shortened V by 1 base and J by 3 bases, and 4 bases separated the two germline ends. Germline loops: CDR1 GTSNPN, CDR2 SVGIG (reference sequence). The CDR3 sequence is 12 residues long. The CDR3 DNA reads TGTGCCTGGAGTGATCTTGGAAACACCATATATTTT. Its translation: CAWSDLGNTIYF.

V and J are TRBV11-2 and TRBJ2-3; the match to TRBD2 covers 12 bases. The CDR3 contains 16 residues. Trimming removed 6 bases from V and 6 bases from J; junction bases left unmatched: 10. The germline gives CDR1 SGHAT, CDR2 FQNNGV. CDR3 sequence: CASRPRLAGVLDTQYF. The DNA for the CDR3 is TGTGCCAGCAGACCGAGACTAGCGGGAGTTCTTGATACGCAGTATTTT.

The V call is TRBV7-8, the J call TRBJ2-5; the match to TRBD2 covers 10 bases. With 6 bases clipped from V and 4 bases from J, the junction kept 11 bases outside the gene matches. Looked up from germline, CDR1 is SGHVS and CDR2 is FQNEAQ. The CDR3 covers 16 residues. The CDR3 DNA is TGTGCCAGCAGTAACAGTCGCCTAGCGGGAGTAGAGACCCAGTACTTC. Residues: CASSNSRLAGVETQYF.

The CDR3 DNA is TGTGCCAGTAGTCCCTCGACAGGGGAGAGCAATCAGCCCCAGCATTTT. It yields the protein CASSPSTGESNQPQHF. The chain couples TRBV19 to TRBJ1-5; 8 bases line up with TRBD1. Germline V gene lookup returns CDR1 LNHDA and CDR2 SQIVND (reference sequence). With 5 bases clipped from V and 1 base from J, the junction kept 7 bases outside the gene matches. The CDR3 contains 16 residues.

The gene calls are TRBV7-6 and TRBJ2-5; D possibly corresponds to TRBD2 (6 bases). CDR1 and CDR2 (germline): SGHVS, FNYEAQ. Trimming left V 7 bases short and J 5 bases short, with 17 bases between. CDR3 length equals 14 residues. Here the CDR3 DNA reads TGTGCCAGCACCCCCGGAACAGGAGGGGAGACCCAGTACTTC. Translating it yields CASTPGTGGETQYF.

The chain employs TRBV6-1 and TRBJ1-1; TRBD1 agrees at 8 bases. Germline V gene sequence: CDR1 MNHNS, CDR2 SASEGT. Trimming took 4 bases from V and 0 from J; bases not matched to a gene: 1. CDR3 length: 14 residues. CDR3 sequence reads: CASSADRVNTEAFF. Written as DNA, the CDR3 is TGTGCCAGCAGTGCGGACAGGGTGAACACTGAAGCTTTCTTT.